The 14 T cell receptor beta chains given below trace back to one sample, sequenced in a study of follicular helper T cells after annual influenza vaccination. As for time point: 2015-2016 season, 7 days after influenza vaccination. Profiling relied on immunoSEQ multiplex PCR, and the TCRdb table lists in-frame clones only, not all of them. The sample lists some 6,900 clones, 84% seen once, with roughly 0.54% in the top ten. This specimen consisted of CXCR5- memory CD4+ T cells sorted from blood, obtained 7 days after influenza vaccination. Every receptor here comes from an adult who received the influenza vaccine.

V gene TRBV27 combines with J gene TRBJ1-3; 7 bases are shared with TRBD1. J lost 4 bases, V lost 5 bases, and 5 bases had no gene match. Germline CDR1 and CDR2: MNHEY and SMNVEV (reference sequence). This CDR3 comprises 14 residues. The CDR3 is CASSTRDSGNTIYF. DNA of the CDR3: TGTGCCAGCAGTACCCGGGACAGCGGAAACACCATATATTTT.

This clone was recorded only once. The chain recombines TRBV28 with TRBJ2-3; D not certain. The CDR3 has 9 amino acids. CDR1 and CDR2 (germline): MDHEN, SYDVKM. V was pared by 8 bases and J by 7 bases, with 4 bases between. Here the CDR3 reads CASGNTQYF. CDR3 DNA: TGTGCCAGCGGTAATACGCAGTATTTT.

The CDR3 nucleotides are TGTGCCTGGAGTAATGATCCCACCTACGAGCAGTACTTC. Translated, it gives CAWSNDPTYEQYF. The genes are TRBV30 and TRBJ2-7; D not certain. The V gene lost 2 bases and the J gene lost 2 bases, with 10 bases spanning the gap. The CDR3 covers 13 residues. CDR1 is GTSNPN, CDR2 SVGIG, per germline (reference sequence). The complete variable domain, with remaining parts taken from reference TRBV30 and TRBJ2-7, reads SQTIHQWPATLVQPVGSPLSLECTVEGTSNPNLYWYRQAAGRGLQLLFYSVGIGQISSEVPQNLSASRPQDRQFILSSKKLLLSDSGFYLCAWSNDPTYEQYFGPGTRLTVT.

This sequence joins TRBV5-8 and TRBJ2-2; possibly TRBD1 for D (5 bases). Germline loops: CDR1 SGHTS, CDR2 YDEGEE. The CDR3 contains 13 residues. Trimming stripped 7 bases from V and 6 bases from J, with 13 bases between. The CDR3 DNA follows: TGTGCCAGCCGGGCCGGCAGGGCCGGGGAGCTGTTTTTT. Translating it yields CASRAGRAGELFF. The full variable domain, in which reference TRBV5-8 and TRBJ2-2 provide the parts outside the CDR3, is EAGVTQSPTHLIKTRGQQATLRCSPISGHTSVYWYQQALGLGLQFLLWYDEGEERNRGNFPPRFSGRQFPNYSSELNVNALELEDSALYLCASRAGRAGELFFGEGSRLTVL.

This clone showed up just once. The chain links TRBV18 to TRBJ2-1; unclear D gene. V shed 3 bases and J shed 9 bases, with 6 bases lying between them. Germline CDR1 reads KGHSH; CDR2 reads LQKENI. The CDR3 spans 11 residues. The CDR3 nucleotides read TGTGCCAGCTCACCCGAGTCTGAGCAGTTCTTC. Translation gives CASSPESEQFF.

The rearrangement uses TRBV2 and TRBJ1-4, with D possibly matching TRBD1 (6 bases). Deletions cut 6 bases from V and 8 bases from J, with 16 bases between. Germline assignment: CDR1 SNHLY and CDR2 FYNNEI. This CDR3 has 14 residues. CDR3 sequence reads: CASRAGAPGEKLFF. The CDR3 DNA is TGTGCCAGCAGAGCAGGGGCACCGGGGGAAAAACTGTTTTTT.

V and J are TRBV6-6 and TRBJ2-3; the D gene is possibly TRBD2 (6 bases). Germline loops: CDR1 MNHNY, CDR2 SVGAGI (reference sequence). The V end lost 6 bases, the J end lost 2 bases, and 15 bases lay between the germline ends. This CDR3 comprises 15 residues. Written as DNA, the CDR3 is TGTGCCAGCAGCGGAAGGCGGGGAAACACAGATACGCAGTATTTT. Amino acid sequence: CASSGRRGNTDTQYF.

The chain carries TRBV11-2 and TRBJ2-1; 7 bases match TRBD2. V shed 7 bases, J shed 4 bases, and the junction held 7 bases outside the gene matches. The CDR3 is 14 residues long. Looked up from germline, CDR1 is SGHAT and CDR2 is FQNNGV. The CDR3 is CASKPGLPYNEQFF. DNA of the CDR3: TGTGCCAGCAAACCGGGACTACCATACAATGAGCAGTTCTTC. The full variable domain, with the rest looked up from reference TRBV11-2 and TRBJ2-1, is EAGVAQSPRYKIIEKRQSVAFWCNPISGHATLYWYQQILGQGPKLLIQFQNNGVVDDSQLPKDRFSAERLKGVDSTLKIQPAKLEDSAVYLCASKPGLPYNEQFFGPGTRLTVL.

The chain is built from TRBV4-1 and TRBJ2-6; D could derive from TRBD1 or TRBD2 (5 bases each). The CDR3 has 15 amino acids. V was cut by 2 bases and J by 2 bases, with 7 bases left in between. Per germline, CDR1 MGHRA and CDR2 YSYEKL. For the CDR3, the DNA is TGCGCCAGCAGCCAACGAGGGGCTGGGGCCAACGTCCTGACTTTC. This translates into CASSQRGAGANVLTF.

This clone has only a few counts. The chain recombines TRBV7-9 with TRBJ1-5, with D perhaps TRBD1 (5 bases). V was trimmed by 7 bases and J by 9 bases, leaving 13 bases between them. There are 12 residues in the CDR3. The germline gives CDR1 SEHNR, CDR2 FQNEAQ (reference sequence). The CDR3 reads CASNPSGGPQHF. The CDR3 DNA reads as TGTGCCAGCAACCCAAGCGGGGGGCCCCAGCATTTT. The whole variable domain, remainder taken from reference TRBV7-9 and TRBJ1-5, is DTGVSQNPRHKITKRGQNVTFRCDPISEHNRLYWYRQTLGQGPEFLTYFQNEAQLEKSRLLSDRFSAERPKGSFSTLEIQRTEQGDSAMYLCASNPSGGPQHFGDGTRLSIL.

The rearrangement uses TRBV2 and TRBJ2-3; D is ambiguous. Germline lookup yields CDR1 SNHLY and CDR2 FYNNEI. The CDR3 spans 13 residues. Trimming removed 6 bases at V and 4 bases at J, with 11 bases between. CDR3 coding DNA: TGTGCCAGCAGGGGCTCAAGGGCAGATACGCAGTATTTT. Protein product: CASRGSRADTQYF.

This clone appeared a single time. The chain recombines TRBV2 with TRBJ2-2, with D perhaps assigned TRBD1 or TRBD2 (5 bases each). The CDR3 runs 15 residues. Between the trimmed V and J ends, which lost 2 bases and 3 bases, there was a span of 10 bases. Germline lookup yields CDR1 SNHLY and CDR2 FYNNEI. The CDR3 is CASSESGRDTGELFF. The CDR3, as DNA: TGTGCCAGCAGTGAATCGGGACGTGACACCGGGGAGCTGTTTTTT.

This sequence joins TRBV4-2 and TRBJ2-5; TRBD2 aligns across 10 bases. The CDR3 is 16 amino acids. V trimming: 1 base; J trimming: 2 bases; junction bases outside the gene matches: 4. CDR1 and CDR2 from the germline V gene are LGHNA and YNFKEQ. The CDR3 DNA reads as TGTGCCAGCAGCCAAGGGTCTAGCGGGGGTCAAGAGACCCAGTACTTC. This encodes CASSQGSSGGQETQYF.

This clone was counted only a few times. This chain joins TRBV28 and TRBJ1-5; unclear D gene. Germline values: CDR1 MDHEN, CDR2 SYDVKM. The V end lost 2 bases, the J end lost 0 bases, and 8 bases lay between the germline ends. The CDR3 is 15 amino acids. The CDR3 region has the DNA TGTGCCAGCAGTTTAGGTCGGTATAGCAATCAGCCCCAGCATTTT. It translates to CASSLGRYSNQPQHF.